This T cell receptor beta chain was captured in a study of shared clonotypes between healthy human individuals. As for the study in general: Plates per donor: three CD4 naive, three CD4 memory, two CD8 naive, one CD8 memory.

Partitioning of CD4+ cells yielded a CD45RA+ naive subset and a CD45RA-negative memory subset. Points on this clone: Its antigen remains unknown.

Study results and caveats: Richness estimates generally favored naive over memory subsets.

Clones were read by immunoSEQ multiplex PCR, and TCRdb kept only the in-frame ones, dropping some. In the table there are approximately 1.5 million clones, 95% to 99% of which are singletons. This receptor was taken from a man aged 25-40 years in good health. The material sequenced was naive CD4+ T cells sorted from blood. The subset is: CD45RA+ positively selected.

CDR3 loop: CASSLRDRVFSFF. In DNA, the CDR3 is TGTGCCAGCAGCTTACGGGACAGGGTATTTTCTTTCTTT. V gene TRBV7-9 combines with J gene TRBJ1-1; 9 bases map to TRBD1. The germline CDR1 and CDR2 sequences are SEHNR and FQNEAQ (reference sequence). The V segment lost 2 bases and the J segment 12 bases; nucleotides outside the gene matches: 7. The length of the CDR3 is 13 residues.